This T cell receptor beta chain was obtained from a study of blood T cell repertoires in COVID-19. The repertoire was sequenced with immunoSEQ multiplex PCR; TCRdb's copy has only in-frame clones and lacks some. The table shows some 270,000 clones, with approximately 88% occurring only once. Sequencing was carried out using PBMCs or T cells enriched from blood (not recorded which). The clonotype originates from a woman between 40 and 50 years old who had recovered from COVID-19.

CDR3 sequence (DNA): TGTGCCAGCAGCCCGCGGACAGGGGTGAGTTACGAGCAGTACTTC. This translates into CASSPRTGVSYEQYF. V usage is TRBV4-2 and J usage is TRBJ2-7; 9 nucleotides agree with TRBD1. The CDR3 loop spans 15 amino acids. The V gene's germline CDR1 is LGHNA and CDR2 YNFKEQ. J lost 4 bases, V lost 4 bases, and 8 bases had no gene match.